The 23 T cell receptor beta chains below all came from one sample that was sequenced in a study of cytomegalovirus exposure and HLA in healthy donors. The primer mix had 60 Vbeta and 13 Jbeta primers. Profiled with immunoSEQ multiplex PCR; TCRdb holds only in-frame clones, not every one. Of about 140,000 clones in the sample, about 80% were seen once. Sequencing was carried out using PBMCs. All receptors derive from a man aged 40-55 years in good health and CMV-seronegative.

This chain uses TRBV6-1 with TRBJ1-1, with D possibly TRBD1 on 6 matching bases. The CDR3 is made up of 14 amino acids. Germline V CDR1 and CDR2: MNHNS, SASEGT. Trimming took off 10 bases at V and 0 bases at J, with 15 bases between the two ends. In DNA form, the CDR3 reads TGTGCCACGGGGGGGGCAGACCTGAACACTGAAGCTTTCTTT. This codes for CATGGADLNTEAFF.

This chain connects TRBV19 to TRBJ1-2; 7 bases line up with TRBD1. The CDR3 spans 16 residues. V lost 5 bases and J lost 1; bases outside the gene matches: 10. Germline V lookup: CDR1 LNHDA, CDR2 SQIVND (reference sequence). CDR3 amino acids: CASSSLRQGLNYGYTF. CDR3 bases: TGTGCCAGTAGTTCCCTTCGACAGGGTCTTAACTATGGCTACACCTTC.

The rearrangement uses TRBV30 and TRBJ1-4; 12 bases match TRBD1. The V gene's germline CDR1 is GTSNPN and CDR2 SVGIG (reference sequence). Losses at the gene ends were 4 bases for V and 7 bases for J; bases not matched to a gene: 10. This CDR3 comprises 16 residues. CDR3 region: CAWTFSGTGGIEKLFF. DNA of the CDR3: TGTGCCTGGACTTTTTCCGGGACAGGGGGCATTGAAAAACTGTTTTTT.

The V and J genes are TRBV7-9 and TRBJ1-4; D perhaps matches TRBD1 (5 bases). Germline V gene sequence: CDR1 SEHNR, CDR2 FQNEAQ (reference sequence). This CDR3 is 16 amino acids long. Trimming took off 3 bases at V and 8 bases at J, with 19 bases between the two ends. Here the CDR3 DNA reads TGTGCCAGCAGCTTGGCCCAGGGCAGGGCCGAAGAAAAACTGTTTTTT. This gives the protein CASSLAQGRAEEKLFF. The complete variable domain, with remaining parts taken from reference TRBV7-9 and TRBJ1-4, reads DTGVSQNPRHKITKRGQNVTFRCDPISEHNRLYWYRQTLGQGPEFLTYFQNEAQLEKSRLLSDRFSAERPKGSFSTLEIQRTEQGDSAMYLCASSLAQGRAEEKLFFGSGTQLSVL.

This clone has just a few counts. The chain employs TRBV30 and TRBJ1-5; possible D gene TRBD1, 6 bases. Trimming removed 1 base from V and 1 base from J, with 11 bases in between. The V gene's germline CDR1 is GTSNPN and CDR2 SVGIG (reference sequence). This CDR3 has 15 amino acids. The CDR3 DNA sequence: TGTGCCTGGAGTGCGACAGGAAGAAGCAATCAGCCCCAGCATTTT. Amino acids: CAWSATGRSNQPQHF.

The genes are TRBV11-3 and TRBJ2-2, with D possibly TRBD2 on 6 matching bases. The CDR3 runs to 16 residues. V lost 1 base and J 0 bases, leaving 9 bases between the germline ends. Germline CDR1 SGHNT, CDR2 YENEEA. Here the CDR3 reads CASSLGRGPNTGELFF. The CDR3 DNA is TGTGCCAGCAGCTTAGGGCGGGGCCCGAACACCGGGGAGCTGTTTTTT.

V usage is TRBV30 and J usage is TRBJ1-1, with D tentatively TRBD1 (6 bases). The CDR3 runs 13 residues. Per the germline V gene, CDR1 is GTSNPN and CDR2 is SVGIG (reference sequence). V was pared by 2 bases and J by 2 bases, with 9 bases between. CDR3 sequence: CAWSPGVNTEAFF. The CDR3 coding sequence is TGTGCCTGGAGTCCAGGGGTAAACACTGAAGCTTTCTTT.

The chain is built from TRBV11-2 and TRBJ2-6; D is undetermined. Germline values: CDR1 SGHAT, CDR2 FQNNGV. This CDR3 spans 16 amino acids. V was cut by 4 bases and J by 6 bases, with 16 bases left in between. The CDR3 region is CASSSPLASAANVLTF. The CDR3 DNA reads TGTGCCAGCAGCTCCCCTTTGGCCAGTGCGGCCAACGTCCTGACTTTC.

The CDR3 DNA is TGTGCCAGCAGTTTACGGACAGGGGGCGCAGATACGCAGTATTTT. Its translation is CASSLRTGGADTQYF. J is TRBJ2-3 and V is TRBV27; 11 nucleotides line up with TRBD1. Germline trimming cut 2 bases from V and 4 bases from J; bases unmatched to any gene: 2. The germline V gene encodes CDR1 MNHEY and CDR2 SMNVEV (reference sequence). This CDR3 region has 15 residues.

The chain combines TRBV7-2 with TRBJ2-7; D perhaps matches TRBD1 (6 bases). Germline assignment: CDR1 SGHTA and CDR2 FQGNSA. CDR3 size: 13 residues. Between the trimmed V and J ends, which lost 5 bases and 4 bases, there was a span of 12 bases. The CDR3 DNA reads as TGTGCCAGCAGCATACAGGGTTCTTACGAGCAGTACTTC. This codes for CASSIQGSYEQYF.

The chain is built from TRBV7-2 and TRBJ2-1, with D possibly being TRBD2 (6 bases). This CDR3 has 16 amino acids. V was clipped by 1 base and J by 4 bases, with 14 bases between them. Germline V gives CDR1 SGHTA, CDR2 FQGNSA. CDR3 nucleotide sequence: TGTGCCAGCAGCTTAGTGGGGGTAGCGGCTTACAATGAGCAGTTCTTC. This codes for CASSLVGVAAYNEQFF.

In its sample, this clone was seen once. V gene TRBV30 combines with J gene TRBJ2-2, with D maybe TRBD1 (6 bases). Looked up from germline, CDR1 is GTSNPN and CDR2 is SVGIG (reference sequence). V lost 4 bases and J lost 6, with 6 bases in between. The CDR3 is made up of 11 amino acids. The CDR3 DNA reads as TGTGCCTGGAAGGGGGCCGGGGAGCTGTTTTTT. This sequence encodes CAWKGAGELFF.

CDR3 region: CASTSPGTGSTDTQYF. The CDR3 DNA is TGTGCCAGCACATCCCCCGGGACAGGGAGCACAGATACGCAGTATTTT. The genes are TRBV2 and TRBJ2-3; 9 bases fit TRBD1. V trimming: 7 bases; J trimming: 0 bases; junction bases outside the gene matches: 8. The CDR3 has 16 amino acids. Germline V lookup: CDR1 SNHLY, CDR2 FYNNEI.

V usage is TRBV29-1 and J usage is TRBJ2-5, with 7 bases that match TRBD1. This CDR3 has 14 residues. Germline lookup yields CDR1 SQVTM and CDR2 ANQGSEA. V lost 7 bases, J lost 2 bases, and 10 bases stayed unmatched. CDR3 in DNA: TGCAGCGGAAAAGGCGGACAGGCTCAAGAGACCCAGTACTTC. Translating gives CSGKGGQAQETQYF.

The chain is built from TRBV27 and TRBJ2-7, with D perhaps matching TRBD1 (5 bases). CDR1 is MNHEY, CDR2 SMNVEV, per germline (reference sequence). CDR3 size: 12 residues. Trimming cost V 6 bases and J 5 bases, with 11 bases left between them. The CDR3 nucleotides read TGTGCCAGCAGAAAGACAGTGAACGAGCAGTACTTC. Encoded protein: CASRKTVNEQYF.

The gene calls are TRBV4-1 and TRBJ2-3; D unclear. From germline, CDR1 is MGHRA and CDR2 YSYEKL. The CDR3 has 14 amino acids. V was trimmed by 0 bases and J by 2 bases, leaving 6 bases between them. The CDR3 coding sequence is TGCGCCAGCAGCCAAGATTCCGTCACAGATACGCAGTATTTT. This translates into CASSQDSVTDTQYF.

V is TRBV19 and J is TRBJ1-1; 10 bases match TRBD1. The junction had 14 bases not matched to a gene; V was cut back by 2 bases and J by 8 bases. The CDR3 length is 17 residues. Germline values: CDR1 LNHDA, CDR2 SQIVND (reference sequence). Here the CDR3 DNA reads TGTGCCAGTAGTATATTGCCCACCGGGACAGGGGTTGGAGAAGCTTTCTTT. Translated: CASSILPTGTGVGEAFF.

The V and J genes are TRBV23-1 and TRBJ2-7; a weak D match, TRBD1 (6 bases). TRBV23-1 is labeled an ORF, and its function is uncertain. V shed 4 bases and J shed 6 bases, with 22 bases lying between them. This CDR3 comprises 16 residues. DNA for the CDR3: TGCGCCAGCAGTCGACGCAATGGGGGCAATCCCGTCGAGCAGTACTTC. It encodes CASSRRNGGNPVEQYF.

The chain joins TRBV5-1 to TRBJ2-3, with TRBD2 identical over 10 bases. This CDR3 spans 16 amino acids. The junction had 4 bases not matched to a gene; V was cut back by 1 base and J by 2 bases. Germline V gene data show CDR1 as SGHRS and CDR2 as YFSETQ. In DNA form, the CDR3 reads TGCGCCAGCAGCTTGAATCTAGCGGGGGCCACAGATACGCAGTATTTT. Its translation: CASSLNLAGATDTQYF. The full variable domain, in which reference TRBV5-1 and TRBJ2-3 provide the parts outside the CDR3, is KAGVTQTPRYLIKTRGQQVTLSCSPISGHRSVSWYQQTPGQGLQFLFEYFSETQRNKGNFPGRFSGRQFSNSRSEMNVSTLELGDSALYLCASSLNLAGATDTQYFGPGTRLTVL.

V is TRBV18 and J is TRBJ2-7, with D uncertain. The CDR3 consists of 13 residues. Germline-derived CDR1 and CDR2 are KGHSH and LQKENI. V lost 2 bases and J lost 3, with 8 bases in between. This CDR3 is CASSPTTLYEQYF. The DNA of the CDR3 is TGTGCCAGCTCACCAACAACCCTCTACGAGCAGTACTTC.

This chain joins TRBV9 and TRBJ1-5, with 8 bases lining up with TRBD1. The V segment lost 4 bases and the J segment 3 bases; nucleotides outside the gene matches: 3. CDR1 SGDLS and CDR2 YYNGEE come from the germline V gene. This CDR3 is built from 14 residues. CDR3 in amino acids: CASSSTGANQPQHF. In nucleotides, the CDR3 is TGTGCCAGCAGCTCGACAGGGGCCAATCAGCCCCAGCATTTT.

This clone was seen a handful of times. The chain couples TRBV6-5 to TRBJ1-1; TRBD1 matches at 7 bases. The V and J ends lost 2 bases and 4 bases, in that order; junction bases with no gene match: 4. The V gene's germline CDR1 is MNHEY and CDR2 SVGAGI. The CDR3 has 14 amino acids. CDR3 DNA sequence: TGTGCCAGCAGTTACGTATCAGGGGGCACTGAAGCTTTCTTT. It specifies CASSYVSGGTEAFF.

This clone was found a few times. The rearrangement joins TRBV7-8 to TRBJ1-3; D unresolved. Between the trimmed V and J ends, which lost 1 base and 2 bases, there was a span of 6 bases. Germline CDR1 SGHVS, CDR2 FQNEAQ. The CDR3 covers 14 residues. The CDR3 region has the DNA TGTGCCAGCAGCTTAGGGGAGCCTGGAAACACCATATATTTT. Translating it yields CASSLGEPGNTIYF.